The rows below give T cell receptor beta chains drawn from one sample of a study of T cells in Graves' hyperthyroidism and ophthalmopathy. TCRdb used MiXCR to reprocess the multiplex PCR reads, holding one entry per CDR3 protein. The sample includes approximately 220,000 distinct CDR3 sequences, around 19% of them seen just once. The specimen was blood. The receptors come from a man aged 35 to 55 with Graves' hyperthyroidism. Each CDR3 is given with its conserved first and last residue. D genes are given only for firm matches. For some rows the clone size is stated as once, few or many, or as a class when expanded; others skip it.

d_gene: .; abundance: many; v_gene: TRBV2; j_gene: TRBJ1-4; CDR3nt: TGTGCCAGCAGTGAACTTGGCAGGGGAGCGCAGGGTAATGAAAAACTGTTTTTT; CDR3aa: CASSELGRGAQGNEKLFF
d_gene: TRBD2; abundance: .; v_gene: TRBV4-3; j_gene: TRBJ2-7; CDR3nt: TGCGCCAGCAGCCAATTAGCGGGGGGGCCATCCTACGAGCAGTACTTC; CDR3aa: CASSQLAGGPSYEQYF
d_gene: .; abundance: many; v_gene: TRBV7-8; j_gene: TRBJ2-3; CDR3nt: TGTGCCAGCAGCTCAAAGGGTCTTGGGCTAGCTAGCACAGATACGCAGTATTTT; CDR3aa: CASSSKGLGLASTDTQYF
d_gene: TRBD2; abundance: .; v_gene: TRBV3-1; j_gene: TRBJ2-5; CDR3nt: TGTGCCAGCAGCCAAGGACTAGCGGAGACCCAGTACTTC; CDR3aa: CASSQGLAETQYF
d_gene: .; abundance: many; v_gene: TRBV6-1; j_gene: TRBJ2-4; CDR3nt: TGTGCCAGCAGTTCCGAGACAAGTCGGGCAAACATTCAGTACTTC; CDR3aa: CASSSETSRANIQYF
d_gene: TRBD1; abundance: many; v_gene: TRBV11-2; j_gene: TRBJ1-1; CDR3nt: TGTGCCAGCAGCTTAGGAGACAGGGGGCAAATTGAGACTGAAGCTTTCTTT; CDR3aa: CASSLGDRGQIETEAFF
d_gene: .; abundance: few; v_gene: TRBV25-1; j_gene: TRBJ1-1; CDR3nt: TGTGCCAGTTTGGAGAACACTGAAGCTTTCTTT; CDR3aa: CASLENTEAFF
d_gene: TRBD2; abundance: .; v_gene: TRBV20-1; j_gene: TRBJ2-3; CDR3nt: TGCAGTGCTAGAGATCGGCTAGCGGGGACCCTCGTAGGGGATACGCAGTATTTT; CDR3aa: CSARDRLAGTLVGDTQYF
d_gene: .; abundance: many; v_gene: TRBV12-3/TRBV12-4; j_gene: TRBJ2-1; CDR3nt: TGTGCCAGCAGTCGGGACACACACAATGAGCAGTTCTTC; CDR3aa: CASSRDTHNEQFF
d_gene: TRBD2; abundance: many; v_gene: TRBV2; j_gene: TRBJ2-5; CDR3nt: TGTGCCAGCAGTGACCGGACTAGCGGGGGGGAGACCCAGTACTTC; CDR3aa: CASSDRTSGGETQYF
d_gene: .; abundance: .; v_gene: TRBV5-4; j_gene: TRBJ1-2; CDR3nt: TGTGCCAGCAACCCCCGTGGACGTCACACCGAGAATGGCTACACCTTC; CDR3aa: CASNPRGRHTENGYTF
d_gene: .; abundance: many; v_gene: TRBV7-3; j_gene: TRBJ1-1; CDR3nt: TGTGCCAGCAGCTTTAGTGGCTCGAACACTGAAGCTTTCTTT; CDR3aa: CASSFSGSNTEAFF
d_gene: .; abundance: many; v_gene: TRBV12-3/TRBV12-4; j_gene: TRBJ1-4; CDR3nt: TGTGCCAGCAGTTTATCCGGGGTGGAAAAACTGTTTTTT; CDR3aa: CASSLSGVEKLFF
d_gene: .; abundance: few; v_gene: TRBV28; j_gene: TRBJ1-2; CDR3nt: TGTGCCAGCAGCCCTGGACAGTCCTATGGCTACACCTTC; CDR3aa: CASSPGQSYGYTF
d_gene: .; abundance: many; v_gene: TRBV30; j_gene: TRBJ2-6; CDR3nt: TGTGCCTTAATCAGGGCTGCTGGGGCCAACGTCCTGACTTTC; CDR3aa: CALIRAAGANVLTF
d_gene: TRBD2; abundance: .; v_gene: TRBV4-2; j_gene: TRBJ2-3; CDR3nt: TGTGCCAGCAGCCCAAGTGGAGCTAGCGGGGTTTATGATACGCAGTATTTT; CDR3aa: CASSPSGASGVYDTQYF
d_gene: .; abundance: many; v_gene: TRBV5-5; j_gene: TRBJ1-5; CDR3nt: TGTGCCAGCAGCTTGGGTACGGCTCTTAGCAATCAGCCCCAGCATTTT; CDR3aa: CASSLGTALSNQPQHF
d_gene: .; abundance: few; v_gene: TRBV7-7; j_gene: TRBJ2-1; CDR3nt: TGTGCTAGCAGCTTAGAAGAGGACAATGAGCAGTTCTTC; CDR3aa: CASSLEEDNEQFF
d_gene: TRBD1; abundance: few; v_gene: TRBV11-1; j_gene: TRBJ1-6; CDR3nt: TGTGCCAGCAGCCCGGGACAGGGAAGGATATCACCCCTCCACTTT; CDR3aa: CASSPGQGRISPLHF
d_gene: TRBD2; abundance: many; v_gene: TRBV9; j_gene: TRBJ2-3; CDR3nt: TGTGCCAGCAGCGTACGACTAGCGGGGGTGCTCCGCACAGATACGCAGTATTTT; CDR3aa: CASSVRLAGVLRTDTQYF
d_gene: .; abundance: many; v_gene: TRBV9; j_gene: TRBJ2-3; CDR3nt: TGTGCCAGCAGCCCCGCCCCTATGGGGGGCACAGATACGCAGTATTTT; CDR3aa: CASSPAPMGGTDTQYF
d_gene: TRBD2; abundance: .; v_gene: TRBV6-1; j_gene: TRBJ2-7; CDR3nt: TGTGCCAGCAGACTAGCGGGAGAACCGGGGGGGACCGAGCAGTACTTC; CDR3aa: CASRLAGEPGGTEQYF
d_gene: .; abundance: many; v_gene: TRBV28; j_gene: TRBJ2-5; CDR3nt: TGTGCCAGCAGTACATCGGGACAAACGTACCAAGAGACCCAGTACTTC; CDR3aa: CASSTSGQTYQETQYF
d_gene: .; abundance: .; v_gene: TRBV6-1; j_gene: TRBJ2-1; CDR3nt: TGTGCCAGCAGCAGGGACTCCTACAATGAGCAGTTCTTC; CDR3aa: CASSRDSYNEQFF
d_gene: TRBD1; abundance: many; v_gene: TRBV18; j_gene: TRBJ2-3; CDR3nt: TGTGCCAGCTCGGGAAACGGACAGGGTAGCACAGATACGCAGTATTTT; CDR3aa: CASSGNGQGSTDTQYF
d_gene: .; abundance: many; v_gene: TRBV7-8; j_gene: TRBJ1-2; CDR3nt: TGTGCCAGCAGCCGAATCGGGGGGCCGATTAACTATGGCTACACCTTC; CDR3aa: CASSRIGGPINYGYTF
d_gene: .; abundance: few; v_gene: TRBV6-5; j_gene: TRBJ2-2; CDR3nt: TGTGCCAGCAGTTATTCCCCCCCCACGGTCCCCGGGGAGCTGTTTTTT; CDR3aa: CASSYSPPTVPGELFF
d_gene: .; abundance: many; v_gene: TRBV5-1; j_gene: TRBJ1-6; CDR3nt: TGCGCCAGCAGCTGGGGCCCTGCTTCACCCCTCCACTTT; CDR3aa: CASSWGPASPLHF
d_gene: TRBD1; abundance: .; v_gene: TRBV24-1; j_gene: TRBJ2-1; CDR3nt: TGTGCCATCGGACAGGAGAACAATGAGCAGTTCTTC; CDR3aa: CAIGQENNEQFF
d_gene: .; abundance: few; v_gene: TRBV6-2/TRBV6-3; j_gene: TRBJ2-3; CDR3nt: TGTGCCAGCAGTAGATACCGGGACCTCTACACAGATACGCAGTATTTT; CDR3aa: CASSRYRDLYTDTQYF
d_gene: .; abundance: .; v_gene: TRBV29-1; j_gene: TRBJ1-2; CDR3nt: TGCAGCGTTGAAGTTTATGGAGCTAACTATGGCTACACCTTC; CDR3aa: CSVEVYGANYGYTF
d_gene: .; abundance: many; v_gene: TRBV28; j_gene: TRBJ2-5; CDR3nt: TGTGCCAGCAGTACCCCCAAGGGTGAGGAGACCCAGTACTTC; CDR3aa: CASSTPKGEETQYF
d_gene: .; abundance: few; v_gene: TRBV15; j_gene: TRBJ2-6; CDR3nt: TGTGCCACCAGCAGAGACAGATCTGGGGCCAACGTCCTGACTTTC; CDR3aa: CATSRDRSGANVLTF
d_gene: .; abundance: .; v_gene: TRBV2; j_gene: TRBJ2-5; CDR3nt: TGTGCCACCACAGGGACTACACAACAAGAGACCCAGTACTTC; CDR3aa: CATTGTTQQETQYF
d_gene: .; abundance: many; v_gene: TRBV7-9; j_gene: TRBJ2-7; CDR3nt: TGTGCCAGCAGCCGTAGCTCCTACGAGCAGTACTTC; CDR3aa: CASSRSSYEQYF
d_gene: TRBD2; abundance: many; v_gene: TRBV24-1; j_gene: TRBJ2-3; CDR3nt: TGTGCCACCAGTGCCCCCCGCGGGGCGGGGGGGCCGTCAGATACGCAGTATTTT; CDR3aa: CATSAPRGAGGPSDTQYF
d_gene: TRBD1; abundance: few; v_gene: TRBV3-1; j_gene: TRBJ1-1; CDR3nt: TGTGCCAGCAGCCCAGGGGGGTCTGAAGCTTTCTTT; CDR3aa: CASSPGGSEAFF
d_gene: TRBD1; abundance: .; v_gene: TRBV28; j_gene: TRBJ2-7; CDR3nt: TGTGCCAGCAGGGTCCCTTCTGGACAGGGGGGAACCTACGAGCAGTACTTC; CDR3aa: CASRVPSGQGGTYEQYF
d_gene: TRBD2; abundance: once; v_gene: TRBV20-1; j_gene: TRBJ2-5; CDR3nt: TGCAGTGCTCCGCCCGGGACTAGCGGAGAGACCCAGTACTTC; CDR3aa: CSAPPGTSGETQYF
d_gene: .; abundance: .; v_gene: TRBV7-2; j_gene: TRBJ2-7; CDR3nt: TGTGCCAGCAGCTTAGTGGTGGCGGGGTTCTACGAGCAGTACTTC; CDR3aa: CASSLVVAGFYEQYF
d_gene: TRBD1; abundance: many; v_gene: TRBV7-2; j_gene: TRBJ1-6; CDR3nt: TGTGCCAGCAGCCTGACAGGGGCACCCAATTCACCCCTCCACTTT; CDR3aa: CASSLTGAPNSPLHF
d_gene: TRBD1; abundance: few; v_gene: TRBV19; j_gene: TRBJ2-3; CDR3nt: TGTGCCAGTAGTATAGGGGGGACAGCAGATACGCAGTATTTT; CDR3aa: CASSIGGTADTQYF
d_gene: .; abundance: many; v_gene: TRBV6-1; j_gene: TRBJ1-1; CDR3nt: TGTGCCGCCAGCGGGGGCGAGAACACTGAAGCTTTCTTT; CDR3aa: CAASGGENTEAFF
d_gene: TRBD2; abundance: .; v_gene: TRBV6-5; j_gene: TRBJ2-1; CDR3nt: TGTGCCAGCAGTTACGTAGGACTAGCGGGCGGCTCCTACAATGAGCAGTTCTTC; CDR3aa: CASSYVGLAGGSYNEQFF
d_gene: .; abundance: many; v_gene: TRBV24-1; j_gene: TRBJ2-7; CDR3nt: TGTGCCACCAGTGATGGCGACGTTAGCTCCTACGAGCAGTACTTC; CDR3aa: CATSDGDVSSYEQYF